The rows below give T cell receptor beta chains drawn from one sample of a study of cytomegalovirus exposure and HLA in healthy donors. Here immunoSEQ multiplex PCR was the method, and the copy in TCRdb shows in-frame clones only, minus some. In the table there are about 200,000 clones, 87% of which are singletons. Sequenced material: PBMCs. The receptors stem from a woman between 18 and 30 years old in good health and CMV-seropositive. Both conserved end residues are part of each CDR3. D genes are given only for firm matches.

>TRBV25-1|TRBJ2-1|.
CASSDGSYNEQFF
>TRBV20-1|TRBJ1-2|.
CSARGTMGYTF
>TRBV7-3|TRBJ2-1|TRBD2
CASSPGTSEDNEQFF
>TRBV5-1|TRBJ2-1|.
CASSAGGAPNEQFF
>TRBV5-1|TRBJ2-1|TRBD2
CASSLYSGNYNEQFF
>TRBV5-1|TRBJ2-1|.
CASSQRGSPNEQFF
>TRBV27|TRBJ2-1|TRBD2
CASRTSDSRNEQFF
>TRBV6-5|TRBJ1-5|.
CASSYSGGPNQPQHF
>TRBV6-4|TRBJ2-1|.
CASSASTGGGEQFF
>TRBV6-1|TRBJ1-4|.
CASSLYRAVNEKLFF